The TCR beta chain described here comes from a study of STAT3 mutations in large granular lymphocyte leukemia (dated by TCRdb to 2018 to 2020). Regarding the study in general: About half of the T-LGLL patients who underwent longitudinal sequencing carried canonical activating STAT3 mutations. One or more immunosuppressive therapy regimens were given to more than half of T-LGLL patients, and hematologic response was seen in about 40% of the treated patients. To reconstruct clonal hierarchy and dynamics, serial deep sequencing of TCRbeta CDR3 and STAT3 was performed in patients with T-cell large granular lymphocyte leukemia. Some 18 representative T-LGLL cases were selected from an initial cohort of roughly 210 LGL patients for longitudinal TCRbeta and STAT3 sequencing. As controls, the study also included longitudinal sequencing of a couple of patients with natural killer LGL leukemia. Each patient was sequenced at an average of approximately 3.8 time points, ranging from 2 to 8 samplings. Overall results and qualifications from the work: Every T-LGLL patient showed at least one immunodominant TCRbeta clonotype, and about half showed multiple immunodominant subclonotypes. Because no samples were available when a clone first appeared, clonal expansion had to be inferred from samplings taken at other points. In 6 of 18 patients, TCR clonotype switching occurred after therapy, and every newly emerging clone was STAT3 wild type. In several patients, dominant TCR clone burden exceeded STAT3 mutant burden, suggesting STAT3 mutation arose secondarily within a pre-expanded clone. Since codominant clonotypes persisted in some patients, a small but highly pathogenic clone may have gone undetected. Variable intervals between samplings and differing treatment regimens complicated linking therapy response to changes in TCR clonal burden.

The same DNA, extracted from blood mononuclear cells, served for both the TCR sequencing and the STAT3 sequencing. With regard to this clone: Its antigen has not been determined. No much larger clonotype is one base removed from it; base qualities were not supplied.

Taken from the germline V gene, the CDR1 and CDR2 loops are SGHVS and FQNEAQ. A distance of 13 bases separates the germline ends of V and J, which lose 2 bases and 0 bases respectively. CDR3 length: 16 amino acids, cysteine to phenylalanine. The entry retains the CDR3 DNA only, 48 bases that are in frame from base 1. TCRbeta libraries were sequenced on an Illumina MiSeq, and an average of around 41,000 productive templates per sample was obtained. The immunoSEQ assay, which uses multiplex PCR amplification, was used to generate TCRbeta CDR3 libraries. The source study handled its data this way. Following a previously defined approach, repertoire diversity was calculated, and values close to 0 point to extremely monoclonal samples. TCRdb re-hosts the immuneACCESS table, in-frame sequences only. Its copies lack some clones; in the studies checked, an unresolved V gene accounts for under half of them, and the cause for the rest is not known. That table is the source of V, J and clone size, and D and trimming were worked out from the DNA. The sample table lists 30,000 to 45,000 clones, over 75% of them with a count of one. Over 0.35% of the sample is taken by the ten largest.

This TCR was sampled from a human donor with T large granular lymphocyte leukemia. Some clones in this sample may be carry-over from other donors' samples. The rearrangement joined TRBV7-8 to TRBJ1-1; TRBD1 is a possible D gene, resting on 5 matching bases. What was sequenced was PBMCs. The DNA is TGTGCCAGCAGCTTATCTGACAGTGCCATGAACACTGAAGCTTTCTTT. It is translated as CASSLSDSAMNTEAFF.